This TCR beta chain was observed in a study of post-analysis software for immune sequencing data. General study findings and limits: When compared against controls, multiple sclerosis patients showed significantly lower normalized Chao1 diversity. Under F measure analysis, samples from one preparation batch co-clustered strongly.

TCR beta cDNA libraries had unique molecular identifiers. Between roughly 1 and 10 million T cells gave rise to hundreds of thousands of cDNA molecules. TCRdb used MiXCR to reprocess the PCR reads, holding one entry per CDR3 protein. The data show roughly 620,000 distinct CDR3 sequences, roughly 47% seen once. About this clonotype itself: Its specificity is unknown.

The sample was blood. The clonotype was recovered from a girl aged 10-17 years with multiple sclerosis.

CDR3 in amino acids: CASSQDLWNSDRPQHF. CDR3 DNA: TGTGCCAGCAGCCAAGATCTATGGAATTCCGATCGGCCCCAGCATTTT. The V call is TRBV4-2, the J call TRBJ1-5, with no clear D. Germline loops: CDR1 LGHNA, CDR2 YNFKEQ. The CDR3 is made up of 16 amino acids. The V and J ends lost 0 bases and 9 bases respectively, with 18 bases between them.